This T cell receptor (beta chain) was identified in a study of T cell responses to AZD1222 COVID-19 vaccine. The CDR3 sequence is 15 residues long. V lost 1 base and J 8 bases, leaving 17 bases between the germline ends. Germline-derived CDR1 and CDR2 are LGHNA and YNFKEQ. Overall study results and limits: Mostly white British, mostly female donors; authors suggested clonal diversity may be underestimated.

With regard to this clone: The target antigen is unknown.

TCRdb's table, derived via immunoSEQ multiplex PCR, lists solely in-frame clones and lacks some. The table records roughly 100,000 clones, 85% to 90% of them present only once. This receptor was identified in an adult in good health. The starting material was peripheral blood, obtained on day 0 of AZD1222 vaccination. The V gene is TRBV4-2, the J gene TRBJ1-2; D unresolved. The CDR3 is CASSQGDQVVRGYTF. DNA of the CDR3: TGTGCCAGCAGCCAAGGTGATCAGGTCGTGAGAGGCTACACCTTC.